The rows below give T cell receptor beta chains drawn from one sample of a study of radiotherapy plus CTLA-4 blockade in lung cancer. Generated by immunoSEQ multiplex PCR, the TCRdb table keeps only in-frame clones and is missing some. The data show tens of thousands of clones, 65% to 85% seen once. The sequenced sample was peripheral blood, obtained from a patient treated with radiotherapy plus ipilimumab. The origin of the receptors is a human donor with non-small cell lung cancer who had stable disease on radiotherapy plus ipilimumab. The CDR3 runs from the conserved cysteine through the conserved F or W. The D gene is left open where the match is weak.

V gene: TRBV14
J gene: TRBJ1-1
D gene: -
CDR3 protein: CASSQVIGNTEAFF

V gene: TRBV11-3
J gene: TRBJ1-1
D gene: -
CDR3 protein: CASSSTTGVNTEAFF

V gene: TRBV2
J gene: TRBJ1-5
D gene: TRBD1
CDR3 protein: CASSAPRMNTGGNQPQHF

V gene: TRBV4-3
J gene: TRBJ1-3
D gene: -
CDR3 protein: CASSQEAGRFSGNTIYF

V gene: TRBV30
J gene: TRBJ1-1
D gene: TRBD1
CDR3 protein: CAWRTGTEAFF

V gene: TRBV7-2
J gene: TRBJ1-1
D gene: -
CDR3 protein: CASSIVFRGGYTEAFF

V gene: TRBV5-1
J gene: TRBJ1-5
D gene: -
CDR3 protein: CASSQGTDNQPQHF

V gene: TRBV10-2
J gene: TRBJ2-1
D gene: TRBD1
CDR3 protein: CASSGRTGPTYYNEQFF

V gene: TRBV7-9
J gene: TRBJ1-2
D gene: -
CDR3 protein: CASSHDLRPSYGYTF

V gene: TRBV6-4
J gene: TRBJ2-1
D gene: -
CDR3 protein: CASRGAGSDEQFF

V gene: TRBV18
J gene: TRBJ1-5
D gene: -
CDR3 protein: CASSPPWTDGNQPQHF

V gene: TRBV13
J gene: TRBJ2-6
D gene: -
CDR3 protein: CASSWGRSGANVLTF

V gene: TRBV29-1
J gene: TRBJ1-4
D gene: TRBD1
CDR3 protein: CSVVNRGGEKLFF

V gene: TRBV9
J gene: TRBJ1-2
D gene: -
CDR3 protein: CASSEGPEANYGYTF

V gene: TRBV11-3
J gene: TRBJ2-3
D gene: TRBD1
CDR3 protein: CASSSRTGGTDTQYF

V gene: TRBV5-6
J gene: TRBJ1-6
D gene: TRBD1
CDR3 protein: CASSRDRANSPLHF

V gene: TRBV7-8
J gene: TRBJ2-5
D gene: TRBD2
CDR3 protein: CASSLGLAGGGETQYF